This T cell receptor beta chain was obtained from a study of cytomegalovirus exposure and HLA in healthy donors. Study findings and constraints: Most sequenced TCRs were rare (though some public TCRs occurred in many donors). Later analysis demonstrated an association between a missense DCLRE1C variant and TCR beta V- and J-gene trimming. The study flagged around 150 TCR beta chains as cytomegalovirus-associated.

With 60 Vbeta and 13 Jbeta primers, the PCR was carried out. Produced via immunoSEQ multiplex PCR; TCRdb's table is partial and in-frame only. The table includes about 190,000 clones, about 70% detected once. Whereas donors were nominally healthy upon sampling, unrecorded immune exposures were probable. As for this clone: The antigen remains unidentified.

Germline V CDR1 and CDR2: MNHNY, SVGAGI (reference sequence). Trimming removed 5 bases from V and 8 bases from J, with 18 bases in between. The CDR3 contains 15 residues. The V and J genes are TRBV6-6 and TRBJ2-2; possible D gene TRBD2, 5 bases. The receptor comes from a woman younger than 45 in good health and CMV-seronegative. Sequenced: PBMCs. This CDR3 is CASSRTGTERGELFF. For the CDR3, the DNA is TGTGCCAGCAGTCGAACCGGAACAGAGCGGGGGGAGCTGTTTTTT.